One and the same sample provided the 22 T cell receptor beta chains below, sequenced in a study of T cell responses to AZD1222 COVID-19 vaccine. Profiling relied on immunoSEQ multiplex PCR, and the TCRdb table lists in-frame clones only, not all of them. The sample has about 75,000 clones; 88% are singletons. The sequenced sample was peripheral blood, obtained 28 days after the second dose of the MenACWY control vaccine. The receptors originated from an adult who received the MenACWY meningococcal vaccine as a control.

The CDR3: CASSLGWRNTEAFF. CDR3 bases: TGTGCCAGCAGCTTAGGGTGGAGGAACACTGAAGCTTTCTTT. The rearrangement joins TRBV5-5 to TRBJ1-1; no definite D call. The CDR3 contains 14 residues. Per germline, CDR1 SGHKS and CDR2 YYEKEE (reference sequence). V lost 2 bases to trimming and J lost 1 base, with 9 bases between them.

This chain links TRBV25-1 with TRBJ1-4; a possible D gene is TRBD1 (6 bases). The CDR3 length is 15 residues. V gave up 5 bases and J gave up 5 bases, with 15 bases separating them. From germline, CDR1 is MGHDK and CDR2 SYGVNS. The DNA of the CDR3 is TGTGCCAGCAGTCTAAGAGAGGGGGGAAATGAAAAACTGTTTTTT. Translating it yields CASSLREGGNEKLFF.

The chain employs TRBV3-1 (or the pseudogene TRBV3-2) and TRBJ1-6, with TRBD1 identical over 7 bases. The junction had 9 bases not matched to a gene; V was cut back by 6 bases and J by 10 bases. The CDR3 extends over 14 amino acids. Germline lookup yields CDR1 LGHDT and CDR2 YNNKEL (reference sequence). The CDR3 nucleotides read TGTGCCAGCAGTGTCCGGGACAGCACCTCACCCCTCCACTTT. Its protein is CASSVRDSTSPLHF.

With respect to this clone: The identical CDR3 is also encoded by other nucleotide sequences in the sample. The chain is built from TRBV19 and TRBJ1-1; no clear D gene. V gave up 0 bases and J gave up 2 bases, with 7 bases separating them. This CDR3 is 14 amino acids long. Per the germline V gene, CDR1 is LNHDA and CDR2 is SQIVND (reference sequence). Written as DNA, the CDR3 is TGTGCCAGTAGTATAGAAGGCCTAAACACTGAAGCTTTCTTT. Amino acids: CASSIEGLNTEAFF.

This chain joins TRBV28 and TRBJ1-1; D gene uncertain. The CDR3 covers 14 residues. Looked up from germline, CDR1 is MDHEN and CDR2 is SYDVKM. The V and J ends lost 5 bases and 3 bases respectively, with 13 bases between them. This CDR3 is CASSQSGKYTEAFF. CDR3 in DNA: TGTGCCAGCAGTCAATCGGGGAAATACACTGAAGCTTTCTTT. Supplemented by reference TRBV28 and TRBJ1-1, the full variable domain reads DVKVTQSSRYLVKRTGEKVFLECVQDMDHENMFWYRQDPGLGLRLIYFSYDVKMKEKGDIPEGYSVSREKKERFSLILESASTNQTSMYLCASSQSGKYTEAFFGQGTRLTVV.

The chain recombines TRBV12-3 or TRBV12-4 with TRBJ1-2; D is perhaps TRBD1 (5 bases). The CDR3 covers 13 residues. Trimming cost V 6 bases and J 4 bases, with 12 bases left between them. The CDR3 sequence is CASSRPGGYGYTF. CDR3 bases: TGTGCCAGCAGCCGACCTGGGGGCTATGGCTACACCTTC.

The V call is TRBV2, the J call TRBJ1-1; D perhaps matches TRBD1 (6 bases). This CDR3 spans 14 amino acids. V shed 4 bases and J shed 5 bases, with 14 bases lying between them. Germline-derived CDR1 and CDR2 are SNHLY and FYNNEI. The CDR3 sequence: CASSVLLQGTEAFF. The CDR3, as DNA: TGTGCCAGCAGTGTTTTGCTTCAGGGGACTGAAGCTTTCTTT.

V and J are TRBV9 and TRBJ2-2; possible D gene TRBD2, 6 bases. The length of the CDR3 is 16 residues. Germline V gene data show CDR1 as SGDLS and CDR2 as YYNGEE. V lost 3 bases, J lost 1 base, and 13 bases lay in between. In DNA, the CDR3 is TGTGCCAGCAGCGGGAGGGGTAGCGGGAACACCGGGGAGCTGTTTTTT. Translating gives CASSGRGSGNTGELFF.

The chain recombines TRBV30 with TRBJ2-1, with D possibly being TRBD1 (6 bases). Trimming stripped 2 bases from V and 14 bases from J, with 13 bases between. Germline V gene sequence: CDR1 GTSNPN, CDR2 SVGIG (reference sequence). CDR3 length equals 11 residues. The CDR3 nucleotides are TGTGCCTGGAGTTTAGGTCAGGGGAAGTTCTTC. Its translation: CAWSLGQGKFF.

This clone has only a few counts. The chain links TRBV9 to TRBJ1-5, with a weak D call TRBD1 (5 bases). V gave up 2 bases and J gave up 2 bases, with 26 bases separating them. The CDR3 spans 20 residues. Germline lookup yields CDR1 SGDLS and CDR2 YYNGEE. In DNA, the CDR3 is TGTGCCAGCAGCGTGGTGTCACCGTGGGGACGCCCCTGGGGCAATCAGCCCCAGCATTTT. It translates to CASSVVSPWGRPWGNQPQHF.

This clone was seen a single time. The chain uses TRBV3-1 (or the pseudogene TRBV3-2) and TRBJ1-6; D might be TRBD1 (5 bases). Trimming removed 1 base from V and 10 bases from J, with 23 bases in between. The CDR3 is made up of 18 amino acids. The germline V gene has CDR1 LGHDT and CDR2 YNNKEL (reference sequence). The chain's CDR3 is CASSQVCPRDLCESPLHF. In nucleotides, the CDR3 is TGTGCCAGCAGCCAAGTCTGCCCGAGGGACCTTTGTGAGTCACCCCTCCACTTT.

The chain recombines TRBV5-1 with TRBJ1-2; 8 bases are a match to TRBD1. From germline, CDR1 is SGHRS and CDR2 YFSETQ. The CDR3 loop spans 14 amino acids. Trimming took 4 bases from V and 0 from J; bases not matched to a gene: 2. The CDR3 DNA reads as TGCGCCAGCAGCGAGGACAGGGCTAACTATGGCTACACCTTC. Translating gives CASSEDRANYGYTF.

Here the CDR3 DNA reads TGCGCCAGCAGCCAAGGGACCTCCACCATGAACACTGAAGCTTTCTTT. Encoded protein: CASSQGTSTMNTEAFF. The chain employs TRBV4-3 and TRBJ1-1; D gene ambiguous. This CDR3 contains 16 residues. Per germline, CDR1 LGHNA and CDR2 YSLEER. Trimming took 1 base from V and 0 from J, leaving 12 bases between them.

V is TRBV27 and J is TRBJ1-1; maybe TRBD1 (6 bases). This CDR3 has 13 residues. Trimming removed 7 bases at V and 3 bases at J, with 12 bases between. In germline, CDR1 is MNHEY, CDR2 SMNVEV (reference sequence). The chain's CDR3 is CASNTGRDTEAFF. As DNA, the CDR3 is TGTGCCAGCAACACAGGGAGGGACACTGAAGCTTTCTTT.

The CDR3 loop reads CASSYEGAQTF. CDR3 nucleotides: TGTGCCAGCAGTTACGAGGGGGCGCAGACCTTC. This chain uses TRBV6-6 with TRBJ1-2; 7 nucleotides agree with TRBD1. The J segment lost 14 bases and the V segment lost 2 bases, leaving 5 bases of the junction unmatched. This CDR3 is built from 11 residues. Germline CDR1 reads MNHNY; CDR2 reads SVGAGI (reference sequence).

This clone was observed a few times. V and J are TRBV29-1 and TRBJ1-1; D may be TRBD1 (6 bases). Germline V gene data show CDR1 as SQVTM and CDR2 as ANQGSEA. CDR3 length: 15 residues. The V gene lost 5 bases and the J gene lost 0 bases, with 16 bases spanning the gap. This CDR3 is CSVRTAQNMNTEAFF. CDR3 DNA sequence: TGCAGCGTTCGGACAGCCCAGAATATGAACACTGAAGCTTTCTTT.

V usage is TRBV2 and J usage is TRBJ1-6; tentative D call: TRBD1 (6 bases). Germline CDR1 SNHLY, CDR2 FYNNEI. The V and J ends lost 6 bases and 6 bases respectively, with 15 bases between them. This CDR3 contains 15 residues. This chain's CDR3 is CASSATGLGNSPLHF. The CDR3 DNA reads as TGTGCCAGCAGCGCTACAGGGCTTGGTAATTCACCCCTCCACTTT. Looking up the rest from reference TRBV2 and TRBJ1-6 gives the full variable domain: EPEVTQTPSHQVTQMGQEVILRCVPISNHLYFYWYRQILGQKVEFLVSFYNNEISEKSEIFDDQFSVERPDGSNFTLKIRSTKLEDSAMYFCASSATGLGNSPLHFGNGTRLTVT.

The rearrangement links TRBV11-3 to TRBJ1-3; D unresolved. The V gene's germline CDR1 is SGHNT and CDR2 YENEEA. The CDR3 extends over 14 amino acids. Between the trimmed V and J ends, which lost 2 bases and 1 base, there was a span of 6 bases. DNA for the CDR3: TGTGCCAGCAGCTTATCGCCGTCTGGAAACACCATATATTTT. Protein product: CASSLSPSGNTIYF.

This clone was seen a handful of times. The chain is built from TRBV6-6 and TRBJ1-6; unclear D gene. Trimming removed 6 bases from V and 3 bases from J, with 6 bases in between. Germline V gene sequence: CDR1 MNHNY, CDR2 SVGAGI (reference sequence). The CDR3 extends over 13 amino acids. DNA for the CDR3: TGTGCCAGCAGCGGGGACTATAATTCACCCCTCCACTTT. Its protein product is CASSGDYNSPLHF.

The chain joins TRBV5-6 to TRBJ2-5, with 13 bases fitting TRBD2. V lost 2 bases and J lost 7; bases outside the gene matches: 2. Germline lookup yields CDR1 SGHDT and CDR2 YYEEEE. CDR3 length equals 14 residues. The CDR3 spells CASSLLAGGRTQYF. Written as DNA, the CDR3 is TGTGCCAGCAGCTTACTAGCGGGGGGGCGGACCCAGTACTTC.

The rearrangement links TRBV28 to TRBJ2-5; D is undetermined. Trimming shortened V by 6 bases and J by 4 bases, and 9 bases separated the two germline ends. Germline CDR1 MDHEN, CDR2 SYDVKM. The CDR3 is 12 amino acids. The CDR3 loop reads CASRGRRETQYF. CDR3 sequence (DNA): TGTGCCAGCAGGGGAAGGAGAGAGACCCAGTACTTC.

The DNA for the CDR3 is TGTGCCAGCAGCTTGAGGGGACAGGGGGGGAGCAATCAGCCCCAGCATTTT. Protein product: CASSLRGQGGSNQPQHF. The chain couples TRBV5-4 to TRBJ1-5; 11 bases are a match to TRBD1. The trim removed 1 base at V and 1 base at J, leaving 4 bases unmatched. CDR3 length: 17 residues. CDR1 SGHNT and CDR2 YYREEE come from the germline V gene (reference sequence).